The TCR beta chain described here comes from a study of beta chain features in type 1 diabetes (dated by TCRdb to the late 2010s). Concerning the study at large: Mean age, gender distribution, total cell number and subset yield did not differ between patients and healthy donors. A total of 107,917,701 sorted cells were examined across all samples, and RNA yield correlated strongly with the number of cells per subset. The study compared the TCRB repertoires of sorted circulating CD4+ T cell subsets in recently diagnosed type 1 diabetes patients with those in matched healthy donors. Regulatory and stem cell-like memory subsets were obtained from only 8 patients and roughly 8 healthy donors, while naive and central memory subsets were obtained from all 30 or so donors. The paper's findings and limits, for the study overall: Type 1 diabetes patients showed a moderate but significant shortening of TCRB CDR3 length in all four CD4+ subsets. Naive, central memory and regulatory TCRB repertoires appeared to be more similar among patients than among healthy donors. Because the HLA sub-analyses included only small numbers of individuals, any influence of HLA type on TCRB rearrangement was left unresolved. Patients with type 1 diabetes made fewer insertions and deleted more nucleotides at VDJ recombination sites, implying thymic rearrangement abnormalities. Because cDNA was sequenced instead of genomic DNA, highly expressing activated cells could be over-represented, though the groups showed no difference in activation or CD3 levels. Shorter templates might have been favored by PCR, but patient and control samples were amplified and corrected together, so both groups would have been affected equally by any skew.

Each donor gave one peripheral blood draw, averaging approximately 120 mL, which was collected into heparinised tubes. A BD FACSAria II was used to sort naive, central memory, regulatory and stem cell-like memory CD4+ T cells with a panel that included CD45RO, CCR7, CD25, CD127, CD95 and CD27. Every sorted population had a purity above 95%. Right away, PBMCs were isolated by Lymphoprep density gradient centrifugation and were stained directly, with no culture step. So that batch effects would be minimized, each experiment stained and sorted samples in pairs, pairing one healthy donor with one patient. On this clone itself: It has no known antigen specificity. Within one base of it there is no much larger clone, and no base qualities were kept.

In the germline V gene (reference sequence), CDR1 corresponds to LNHDA and CDR2 to SQIVND. The CDR3 has 11 amino acids, counting the end cysteine and phenylalanine. The kept DNA is CDR3 alone, 33 bases in frame from the first base. The germline ends are 8 bases apart after V is trimmed by 5 bases and J by 7 bases. The High Capacity cDNA Reverse Transcription Kit was used to reverse transcribe all of the isolated RNA, meaning that expressed TCRB transcripts were what got sequenced. Naive, central memory and regulatory T cell samples underwent deep immunoSEQ sequencing, averaging about 3.57 million total reads per sample. After sorted cells were lysed in RLT buffer, RNA was extracted with DNase-treated RNeasy Micro or Mini kits, with the choice depending on cell number. Each cell subset was processed on its own to prevent cross-contamination, while patient and healthy donor samples were processed together. The immunoSEQ multiplex PCR was used to amplify TCRB sequences from cDNA, generating 87-bp fragments that spanned the CDR3 region. Sequencing of the amplicons was performed on the Illumina HiSeq platform. As for the original processing: PCR bias was corrected computationally using synthetic template baselines, and reads within Hamming distance 2 were collapsed, with unmergeable singletons discarded. By aligning reads against IMGT, V, D and J genes, CDR3 length, and insertions or deletions at six rearrangement sites were assigned. Within each subset, clonotype counts were normalized to sorted cell number, and only after that were true diversity and Gini coefficients computed with the tcR R package. The overlap coefficient, calculated on TCRB nucleotide sequences, was used to measure repertoire sharing. Out-of-frame TCRB sequences from naive cells were analyzed to stand in for the pre-selection repertoire. This is the immuneACCESS table as TCRdb keeps it, with only in-frame sequences that have V and J called. A part of the clones is gone; compared with another copy, unresolved V genes explain less than half, and the rest is unexplained. V, J and clone size were drawn from that table, and D and trimming were deduced from the DNA. Counted in this sample were 250,000 or so clones; more than 11% of them appeared once. The ten largest clones add up to 0.015% to 0.02% of the sample.

Sequenced: naive CD4+ T cells from blood. The label giving this sample's cell subset or site can be read as: true naive CD4+ T cells. The sequence links TRBV19 to TRBJ1-1; the D gene cannot be named for sure. The TCR originated in a man between 25 and 39 years old with type 1 diabetes. The DNA reads TGTGCCAGTAGTCAGTCAAGTGAAGCTTTCTTT. This is translated as CASSQSSEAFF.